One TCR beta chain is described in this entry. The antigen is unknown. This CDR3 is built from 16 residues. Trimming shortened V by 0 bases and J by 0 bases, and 10 bases separated the two germline ends. The V gene's germline CDR1 is SGHTS and CDR2 YDEGEE. Noted time point: recipient sample about 28 days before transplant, after cytoreduction. These data are taken from a study of T cell clonotyping in hematopoietic cell transplantation. Whole-study findings and limits: Broader posttransplant TCR repertoire diversity was predicted by graft donor and pretransplant recipient Inverse Simpson Index values.

The assay was immunoSEQ multiplex PCR, and TCRdb's table has in-frame clones only and misses some. The table has some 30,000 clones, under 95% seen once; the top ten hold more than 2%. This clonotype was obtained from a man aged 45-65 years with acute myeloid leukemia. Some clones in this sample may be carry-over from other donors' samples. The sample consisted of peripheral blood mononuclear cells, taken before stem cell transplant. The chain links TRBV5-8 to TRBJ1-5, with no clear D. This CDR3 reads CASSLEIGISNQPQHF. CDR3 in DNA: TGTGCCAGCAGCTTGGAGATCGGCATTAGCAATCAGCCCCAGCATTTT.